Sequencing of this T cell receptor (beta chain) was carried out in a study of neurological immune-mediated disorders. The time point denotes: longitudinal time-point 2. TCRdb re-called the 5' RACE reads with MiXCR, one entry per CDR3 protein. Here the sample spans under 50,000 distinct CDR3 sequences, around 13% being singletons. This clonotype was seen ten or more times. In germline, CDR1 is SGHDT, CDR2 YYEEEE. Trimming cost V 4 bases and J 0 bases; bases outside gene matches: 7. This CDR3 has 17 residues. The genes are TRBV5-6 and TRBJ2-1; 10 nucleotides match TRBD2. The TCR sequence derives from a male donor with HTLV-1-associated myelopathy (HAM/TSP). Sequencing was performed on PBMCs. The CDR3, as DNA: TGTGCCAGCAGCCTCCTAGCGGGGGCAAGCTCCTACAATGAGCAGTTCTTC. Protein: CASSLLAGASSYNEQFF. The variable domain in full, with the rest retrieved from reference TRBV5-6 and TRBJ2-1, is DAGVTQSPTHLIKTRGQQVTLRCSPKSGHDTVSWYQQALGQGPQFIFQYYEEEERQRGNFPDRFSGHQFPNYSSELNVNALLLGDSALYLCASSLLAGASSYNEQFFGPGTRLTVL.